The 3 T cell receptor beta chains reported below all come from one sample, sequenced in a study of blood T cell repertoires in COVID-19. Sequenced by immunoSEQ multiplex PCR; TCRdb stores in-frame clones only, minus some. The sample includes 100,000 to 150,000 clones, 70% to 85% of them seen just once. What was sequenced was peripheral blood. These receptors originate from a woman aged 70-85 years with acute or convalescent COVID-19.

This rearrangement joins TRBV5-1 to TRBJ1-4; no firm D call. Germline V gives CDR1 SGHRS, CDR2 YFSETQ. V lost 8 bases, J lost 8 bases, and 16 bases lay in between. CDR3 size: 13 residues. The CDR3 DNA reads TGCGCCAGTTCGGACTCTCCGGGAGAAAAACTGTTTTTT. It codes for CASSDSPGEKLFF.

CDR3 residues: CASSTGTGAGNTIYF. Written as DNA, the CDR3 is TGTGCCAGCAGCACTGGGACAGGGGCTGGAAACACCATATATTTT. V is TRBV3-1 (or the pseudogene TRBV3-2) and J is TRBJ1-3, with 10 bases lining up with TRBD1. The J segment lost 2 bases and the V segment lost 5 bases, leaving 3 bases of the junction unmatched. This CDR3 has 15 amino acids. Germline V CDR1 and CDR2: LGHDT, YNNKEL (reference sequence).

The genes are TRBV7-9 and TRBJ1-2; D is uncertain. Trimming took off 2 bases at V and 0 bases at J, with 7 bases between the two ends. The length of the CDR3 is 14 residues. Germline CDR1 reads SEHNR; CDR2 reads FQNEAQ (reference sequence). The CDR3 protein is CASSLTAPNYGYTF. CDR3 nucleotide sequence: TGTGCCAGCAGCTTAACAGCTCCTAACTATGGCTACACCTTC.